This TCR beta chain was documented in a study of blood T cell repertoires in COVID-19. Study background: Both acute and convalescent COVID-19 samples were obtained from the United States, Italy and Spain. T cells, B-cell-depleted T cells, or PBMCs provided the cDNA or gDNA that served as material.

Looked up from germline, CDR1 is SEHNR and CDR2 is FQNEAQ (reference sequence). Trimming removed 4 bases from V and 5 bases from J, with 9 bases in between. This CDR3 is 12 amino acids long. Study processing details: The assay estimated nucleated cells by amplifying reference gene primers. Clones were read by immunoSEQ multiplex PCR, and TCRdb kept only the in-frame ones, dropping some. V and J calls and clone size follow that table, whereas D and trimming were derived from the DNA. This table has about 64,000 clones, around 90% appearing once. The clonotype comes from a human donor in a cohort sampled during active COVID-19. Sequenced input: peripheral blood. The chain links TRBV7-9 to TRBJ2-7; the D is unclear. The CDR3 region has the DNA TGTGCCAGCAGCTCCCTAGTTAACGAGCAGTACTTC. Encoded protein: CASSSLVNEQYF. The full variable domain, rest sourced from reference TRBV7-9 and TRBJ2-7, is DTGVSQNPRHKITKRGQNVTFRCDPISEHNRLYWYRQTLGQGPEFLTYFQNEAQLEKSRLLSDRFSAERPKGSFSTLEIQRTEQGDSAMYLCASSSLVNEQYFGPGTRLTVT.